The clone carrying this T cell receptor beta chain is classed as medium-sized by frequency. The antigen is not known. Germline V gives CDR1 MNHEY, CDR2 SVGAGI. CDR3 size: 12 residues. This specimen comes from a study of T cells expressing NK-cell markers. Study overall: Sorted CD3+CD56+NKG2C+, CD3+CD56+NKG2C- and CD3+CD56-NKG2C+ T cells supplied TCR beta repertoires. Whole-study results and caveats: Four of the donors also had these clonotypes leading their CD3+CD56-NKG2C+ fraction. Top CD8+ clonotypes included the dominant CD3+CD56+NKG2C+ clonotypes in roughly six donors.

TCR beta libraries carry UMIs added by 5'RACE template switching. TCRdb reprocessed the 5' RACE reads; each CDR3 protein has one entry and no DNA is given. Its table lists thousands of distinct CDR3 sequences. V usage is TRBV6-5 and J usage is TRBJ1-3; the D call from TCRdb, TRBD1, cannot be confirmed without DNA. The sequenced sample consisted of blood T cells: a sorted CD56 or NKG2C T cell subset, CD4+ or CD8+ T cells, or bulk PBMC T cells (not recorded which). This clonotype was sampled from a man in his late teens or twenties in good health. CDR3 sequence reads: CASTARGNTIYF.